This TCR beta chain was recorded in a study of blood T cell repertoires in COVID-19. Study-level information: The cDNA or gDNA used as material had been derived from T cells, B-cell-depleted T cells, or PBMCs.

The CDR3 covers 13 residues. V was pared by 0 bases and J by 8 bases, with 7 bases between. CDR1 is SGHTA, CDR2 FQGTGA, per germline. Sequencing used immunoSEQ multiplex PCR; TCRdb keeps in-frame clones, though not all of them. This table holds about 170,000 clones, about 89% found once. The sample consisted of peripheral blood. This chain joins TRBV7-3 and TRBJ1-4; D perhaps matches TRBD1 (5 bases). This receptor was identified in a man aged 70 or older with acute or convalescent COVID-19. In nucleotides, the CDR3 is TGTGCCAGCAGCTTAACCGGGGGGGAAAAACTGTTTTTT. Translation gives CASSLTGGEKLFF. The full variable domain, with the rest looked up from reference TRBV7-3 and TRBJ1-4, is GAGVSQTPSNKVTEKGKYVELRCDPISGHTALYWYRQSLGQGPEFLIYFQGTGAADDSGLPNDRFFAVRPEGSVSTLKIQRTERGDSAVYLCASSLTGGEKLFFGSGTQLSVL.